These 10 T cell receptor beta chains came from one sample sequenced in a study of T cell responses to AZD1222 COVID-19 vaccine (dated by TCRdb to the early 2020s). The time point label for this specimen denotes: about 28 days (+/-7) after the second vaccine dose. Library preparation employed the immunoSEQ multiplex PCR assay. TCRdb re-hosts the immuneACCESS table, in-frame sequences only. Its copies lack some clones; in the studies checked, an unresolved V gene accounts for under half of them, and the cause for the rest is not known. The sample has approximately 120,000 clones on record, 84% of them singletons. Clones ranked in the top ten supply roughly a quarter of the sample. The source material was peripheral blood, sampled 28 days after the second AZD1222 dose. The receptors were sampled from an adult who received the AZD1222 COVID-19 vaccine.

The V call is TRBV29-1, the J call TRBJ1-2; possible D gene TRBD1, 5 bases. This CDR3 region has 10 residues. With 2 bases removed from V and 8 bases from J, the gap between germline ends came to 6 bases. Germline V gene sequence: CDR1 SQVTM, CDR2 ANQGSEA. The DNA for the CDR3 is TGCAGCGTTGAACAGGGCGGCTACACCTTC. Translation gives CSVEQGGYTF.

The V and J genes are TRBV7-2 and TRBJ2-5, with 7 bases matching TRBD2. From germline, CDR1 is SGHTA and CDR2 FQGNSA. This CDR3 comprises 14 residues. Trimming cost V 2 bases and J 3 bases; bases outside gene matches: 3. This CDR3 is CASSLMGGEETQYF. The CDR3 DNA follows: TGTGCCAGCAGCTTAATGGGGGGGGAAGAGACCCAGTACTTC.

The V gene is TRBV6-2 or TRBV6-3, the J gene TRBJ1-1; 8 bases match TRBD1. The CDR3 has 14 amino acids. Germline CDR1 and CDR2: MNHEY and SVGEGT. Trimming at V came to 6 bases and at J to 5 bases, leaving 8 bases not matched to a gene. The CDR3 region has the DNA TGTGCCAGCAGCCGCGGACAGGGTAGAACTGAAGCTTTCTTT. This encodes CASSRGQGRTEAFF.

The chain has TRBV9 and TRBJ1-2, with 9 positions matching TRBD1. This CDR3 comprises 14 residues. V was pared by 3 bases and J by 8 bases, with 8 bases of the junction left unmatched. Germline CDR1 is SGDLS and CDR2 is YYNGEE. CDR3 residues: CASSALQGAGGYTF. CDR3 coding DNA: TGTGCCAGCAGCGCCTTACAGGGGGCTGGCGGCTACACCTTC.

This clone was detected only a few times. The chain couples TRBV14 to TRBJ2-3, with D possibly being TRBD1 or TRBD2 (5 bases each). This CDR3 spans 14 amino acids. CDR1 and CDR2 (germline): SGHDN, FVKESK. Trimming shortened V by 11 bases and J by 4 bases, and 19 bases separated the two germline ends. The CDR3 DNA sequence: TGTGCCCCCCAAGAGGGGTGTTGGCCAGATACGCAGTATTTT. Protein: CAPQEGCWPDTQYF.

This clone has a count of ten or more. The rearrangement links TRBV5-1 to TRBJ1-5; weak D call: TRBD1 (5 bases). Trimming stripped 1 base from V and 5 bases from J, with 10 bases between. Germline V gives CDR1 SGHRS, CDR2 YFSETQ. The CDR3 loop spans 14 amino acids. Here the CDR3 DNA reads TGCGCCAGCAGCTTGCAAGGGACCGATCAGCCCCAGCATTTT. As protein: CASSLQGTDQPQHF.

The chain recombines TRBV3-1 (or the pseudogene TRBV3-2) with TRBJ1-2; tentatively, D is TRBD1 (5 bases). Germline V gene sequence: CDR1 LGHDT, CDR2 YNNKEL (reference sequence). Trimming pared 4 bases from V and 3 bases from J, leaving 21 bases between. This CDR3 spans 17 amino acids. CDR3 sequence: CASSPIEQASFDYGYTF. For the CDR3, the DNA is TGTGCCAGCAGCCCCATCGAACAGGCTAGTTTCGACTATGGCTACACCTTC.

This clone has just one count. The chain joins TRBV9 to TRBJ1-5; possibly TRBD1 for D (5 bases). Trimming took 2 bases from V and 11 from J, leaving 17 bases between them. CDR1 is SGDLS and CDR2 is YYNGEE in the germline V gene. The CDR3 is made up of 14 amino acids. CDR3 protein: CASSVQGLGGTQHF. Written as DNA, the CDR3 is TGTGCCAGCAGCGTTCAGGGCCTCGGCGGGACCCAGCATTTT.

The rearrangement links TRBV5-8 to TRBJ2-7; TRBD2 is a possible D gene (5 bases). Trimming took off 4 bases at V and 0 bases at J, with 11 bases between the two ends. Germline CDR1 and CDR2: SGHTS and YDEGEE. CDR3 size: 14 residues. CDR3 in amino acids: CASSLQGGSYEQYF. The CDR3 bases are TGTGCCAGCAGCCTCCAAGGAGGCTCCTACGAGCAGTACTTC.

This clone was detected only once. This rearrangement joins TRBV5-1 to TRBJ1-3, with TRBD1 as a possible D gene (6 bases). The CDR3 totals 15 residues. Germline CDR1 reads SGHRS; CDR2 reads YFSETQ. V lost 5 bases and J lost 4, with 16 bases in between. The CDR3 reads CASSQGTTDGNTIYF. The DNA of the CDR3 is TGCGCCAGCAGTCAGGGGACAACTGACGGAAACACCATATATTTT. Full variable domain (rest looked up from reference TRBV5-1 and TRBJ1-3): KAGVTQTPRYLIKTRGQQVTLSCSPISGHRSVSWYQQTPGQGLQFLFEYFSETQRNKGNFPGRFSGRQFSNSRSEMNVSTLELGDSALYLCASSQGTTDGNTIYFGEGSWLTVV.